The present T cell receptor (beta chain) was sequenced within a study of CD8 T cells in ankylosing spondylitis. The TCR beta libraries were generated through quantitative 5'-RACE incorporating molecular barcodes. TCRdb re-called the 5' RACE reads with MiXCR, one entry per CDR3 protein. Of about 360,000 distinct CDR3 sequences listed, roughly 14% are singletons. CDR1 is MNHEY, CDR2 SVGAGI, per germline. The CDR3 is 15 residues long. The V and J ends lost 0 bases and 5 bases, in that order; junction bases with no gene match: 6. This clonotype was seen only a few times. Its specificity is unknown. Study conclusions and caveats: Clones linked to disease, bearing a CD8+ phenotype, were relatively rare in peripheral blood.

This clonotype was sampled from a male donor with ankylosing spondylitis or in good health (not recorded which). The V and J genes are TRBV6-5 and TRBJ1-1; 7 bases align to TRBD1. Source material: blood, either unsorted or a sorted T cell fraction (not recorded which). CDR3 sequence reads: CASSYSKGAGTEAFF. CDR3 in DNA: TGTGCCAGCAGTTACTCGAAGGGGGCAGGGACTGAAGCTTTCTTT.